The rows below give T cell receptor beta chains drawn from one sample of a study of T cell responses to AZD1222 COVID-19 vaccine. Assay used: immunoSEQ multiplex PCR; TCRdb lists only in-frame clones, some missing. The table lists around 130,000 clones, about 88% of them singletons. This specimen was peripheral blood, taken on day 0 of AZD1222 vaccination. The receptors were gathered from an adult in good health. The conserved cysteine and the conserved F or W are not part of the CDR3 here.

CDR3	J	V
ASSPSQGGGELF	TRBJ2-2	TRBV5-4
ASSLGTHTEAF	TRBJ1-1	TRBV12-3/TRBV12-4
ASSPGLAGVRYNEQF	TRBJ2-1	TRBV11-2
ASSQTGSVYEQY	TRBJ2-7	TRBV18
ASSWDSGNYGYT	TRBJ1-2	TRBV6-5
ATSRDTGTGVGGYT	TRBJ1-2	TRBV15
ASSIAGRSNYGYT	TRBJ1-2	TRBV19
ASSPRDRDTEAF	TRBJ1-1	TRBV13
ASSSGQLYGYT	TRBJ1-2	TRBV28
SASYASGYEQY	TRBJ2-7	TRBV20-1
ASRLLAGSGELF	TRBJ2-2	TRBV11-2
ASSLVNRNGYT	TRBJ1-2	TRBV28
ASTRDSYGYT	TRBJ1-2	TRBV19
SVEFWPWETQY	TRBJ2-5	TRBV29-1
ASGDRGLYEQY	TRBJ2-7	TRBV19
ATSRGGANTGELF	TRBJ2-2	TRBV15
ASSLLGGTVSYEQY	TRBJ2-7	TRBV14
ASSPRLAKNIQY	TRBJ2-4	TRBV27
ASSYPRQGDGYT	TRBJ1-2	TRBV6-6
ASSFGGSTDTQY	TRBJ2-3	TRBV5-1
SVDTGQGLPRADTQY	TRBJ2-3	TRBV29-1
AWWTGGTEAF	TRBJ1-1	TRBV30
ASSTILAAGHEQY	TRBJ2-7	TRBV6-2/TRBV6-3
ASSQTGLYEQY	TRBJ2-7	TRBV4-1
ASSLGWADDNEQF	TRBJ2-1	TRBV7-9
ASSLDILFRITRVGF	TRBJ2-2	TRBV5-1
ASSLYTRSSYEQY	TRBJ2-7	TRBV28
ASSRSGGGSPLH	TRBJ1-6	TRBV3-1/TRBV3-2
ASSQYLGTYEQY	TRBJ2-7	TRBV4-1
ASSRAGRDTEAF	TRBJ1-1	TRBV18
ASSSRDRGLTDTQY	TRBJ2-3	TRBV13
ASRGTGSYEQY	TRBJ2-7	TRBV19
ASRIQGAHTEAF	TRBJ1-1	TRBV10-2
ASSLAGYQPQH	TRBJ1-5	TRBV28
ASSQAGLSTSGGNEQF	TRBJ2-1	TRBV3-1/TRBV3-2
ASSFARRAGELF	TRBJ2-2	TRBV5-1
ASSLTQALTGEQY	TRBJ2-7	TRBV7-9
ASSTSGGATDTQY	TRBJ2-3	TRBV6-4
ASSFISGTSRHEQY	TRBJ2-7	TRBV27
ASSYRRGLMNTEAF	TRBJ1-1	TRBV6-2/TRBV6-3
ASSYRQVNYGYT	TRBJ1-2	TRBV6-2/TRBV6-3
ASSLGPGRGNTEAF	TRBJ1-1	TRBV28
ASSLSRTGETEAF	TRBJ1-1	TRBV27